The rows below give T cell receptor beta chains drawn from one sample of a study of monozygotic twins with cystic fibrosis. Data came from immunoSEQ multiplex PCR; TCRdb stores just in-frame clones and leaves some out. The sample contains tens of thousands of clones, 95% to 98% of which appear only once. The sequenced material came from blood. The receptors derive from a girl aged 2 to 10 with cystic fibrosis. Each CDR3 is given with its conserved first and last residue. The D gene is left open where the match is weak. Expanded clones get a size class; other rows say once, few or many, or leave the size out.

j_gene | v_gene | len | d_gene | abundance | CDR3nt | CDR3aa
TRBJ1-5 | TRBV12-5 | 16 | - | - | TGTGCTAGTGTCCACAGGAGGGACTATAGCAATCAGCCCCAGCATTTT | CASVHRRDYSNQPQHF
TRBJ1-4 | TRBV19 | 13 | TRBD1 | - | TGTGCCAGCAAGGGGGCAAAGGAGGAAAAACTGTTTTTT | CASKGAKEEKLFF
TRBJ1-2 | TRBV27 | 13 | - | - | TGTGCCAGCAGTTTAAATGTGGAGGGCGGCTACACCTTC | CASSLNVEGGYTF
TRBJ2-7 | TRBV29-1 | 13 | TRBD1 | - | TGCAGCGTTACCCGGACAGGGATCCACGAGCAGTACTTC | CSVTRTGIHEQYF
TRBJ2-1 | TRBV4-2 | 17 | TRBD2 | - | TGTGCCAGCAGCTATAAGGGACTAGCGGGAAGCTACAATGAGCAGTTCTTC | CASSYKGLAGSYNEQFF
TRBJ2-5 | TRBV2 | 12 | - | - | TGTGCCAGTGCGGGCCATAAAGAGACCCAGTACTTC | CASAGHKETQYF
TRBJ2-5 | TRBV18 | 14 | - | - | TGTGCCAGCTCACCACTTGAGAGTGGAGAGACCCAGTACTTC | CASSPLESGETQYF
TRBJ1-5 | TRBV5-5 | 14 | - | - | TGTGCCAGCAGCTTTGGACGGGATGAGCAGCCCCAGCATTTT | CASSFGRDEQPQHF
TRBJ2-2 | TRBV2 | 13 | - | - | TGTGCCAGCAGTGTGGCAGTCACCGGGGAGCTGTTTTTT | CASSVAVTGELFF
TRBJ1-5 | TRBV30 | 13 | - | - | TGTGCCTGGAGTGAACAGAAAAATCAGCCCCAGCATTTT | CAWSEQKNQPQHF
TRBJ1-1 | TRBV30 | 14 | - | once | TGTGCCTGGGTGTCCGGCAGGGACTACACTGAAGCTTTCTTT | CAWVSGRDYTEAFF
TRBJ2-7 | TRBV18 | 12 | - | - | TGTGCCAGCTCACCTGAAGGATACGAGCAGTACTTC | CASSPEGYEQYF
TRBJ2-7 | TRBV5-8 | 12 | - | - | TGTGCCAGCAGCCAAGAGGGGGGCGAGCAGTACTTC | CASSQEGGEQYF
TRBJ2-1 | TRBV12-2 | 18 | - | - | TGTGCAAGTCGCTTAGGGTCGACTAGCGGGAGCGAGTACAATGAGCAGTTCTTC | CASRLGSTSGSEYNEQFF
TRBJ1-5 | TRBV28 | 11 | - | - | TGTGCCAGTTCGGGGGGGACCCCCCAGCATTTT | CASSGGTPQHF
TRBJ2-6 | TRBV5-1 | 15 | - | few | TGCGCCAGCAGCTTACAGGGACCAGAGGCCAACGTCCTGACTTTC | CASSLQGPEANVLTF
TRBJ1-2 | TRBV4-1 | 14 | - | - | TGCGCCAGCAGCCAAGGCGCAGGGTCCTATGGCTACACCTTC | CASSQGAGSYGYTF
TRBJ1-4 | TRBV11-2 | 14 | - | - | TGTGCCAGCAGCCCCAGGGGCAGGGATGAAAAACTGTTTTTT | CASSPRGRDEKLFF
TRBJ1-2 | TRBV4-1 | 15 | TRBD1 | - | TGCGCCAGCAGCCCCGAAGACAGGGGAAACTCTGGCTACACCTTC | CASSPEDRGNSGYTF
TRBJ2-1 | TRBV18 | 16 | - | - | TGTGCCAGCTCACCTGACGAGGGGGAATCATACAATGAGCAGTTCTTC | CASSPDEGESYNEQFF
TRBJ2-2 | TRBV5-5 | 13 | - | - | TGTGCCAGCGGCCCTACAGCCACCGGGGAGCTGTTTTTT | CASGPTATGELFF
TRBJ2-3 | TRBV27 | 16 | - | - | TGTGCCAGCAGATCGGACTACCCCGGTCCCACAGATACGCAGTATTTT | CASRSDYPGPTDTQYF
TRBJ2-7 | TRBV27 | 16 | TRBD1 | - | TGTGCCAGCAGTTCCTCGACCAGGGGGCTTAACTACGAGCAGTACTTC | CASSSSTRGLNYEQYF
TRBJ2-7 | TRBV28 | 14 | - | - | TGTGCCAGCAGTCCCATCAGGAGCTCCTACGAGCAGTACTTC | CASSPIRSSYEQYF
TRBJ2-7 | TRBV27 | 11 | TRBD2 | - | TGTGCCAGCCGATTTACGGGGGGAGAGATCTTC | CASRFTGGEIF
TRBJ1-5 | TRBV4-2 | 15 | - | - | TGTGCCAGCAGCCAAGACAGGGTTAGGGATCAGCCCCAGCATTTT | CASSQDRVRDQPQHF
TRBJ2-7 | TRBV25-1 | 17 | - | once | TGTGCCAGCAGTGATGGCCCTTCGCAGGGGTATTTCTACGAGCAGTACTTC | CASSDGPSQGYFYEQYF
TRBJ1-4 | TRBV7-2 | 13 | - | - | TGTGCCACCGGGCGGGGGGGATATGAAAAACTGTTTTTT | CATGRGGYEKLFF
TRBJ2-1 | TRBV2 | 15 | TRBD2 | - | TGTGCCAGCGAATCCGGACTAGCGGGCCTAAATGAGCAGTTCTTC | CASESGLAGLNEQFF
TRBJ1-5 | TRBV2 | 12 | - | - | TGTGCCAGCAGTGACGGGAATCAGCCCCAGCATTTT | CASSDGNQPQHF
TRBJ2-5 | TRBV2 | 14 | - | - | TGTGCCAGCACCCGACGGGTCGCTCAAGAGACCCAGTACTTC | CASTRRVAQETQYF
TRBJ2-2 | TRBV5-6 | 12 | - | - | TGTGCCAGCAGCTGGGGGGTCGGGGAGCTGTTTTTT | CASSWGVGELFF
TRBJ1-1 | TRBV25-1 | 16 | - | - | TGTGCCAGCAGTAGTACCAGGGGCGGGATGAACACTGAAGCTTTCTTT | CASSSTRGGMNTEAFF
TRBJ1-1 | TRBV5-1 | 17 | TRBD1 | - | TGCGCCAGCAGCCTCCGGACAGGGGGCCTCCTGAACACTGAAGCTTTCTTT | CASSLRTGGLLNTEAFF
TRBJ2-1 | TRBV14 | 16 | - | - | TGTGCCAGCAGCCAAGAAGAGGGCCGCTCCTACAATGAGCAGTTCTTC | CASSQEEGRSYNEQFF
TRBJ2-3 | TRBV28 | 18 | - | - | TGTGCCAGCAGGCGCCAGGGGGAGGGGGAGTGGGGCGCAGATACGCAGTATTTT | CASRRQGEGEWGADTQYF
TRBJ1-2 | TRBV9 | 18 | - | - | TGTGCCAGCAGCGTAGGCCCTCGAGGGGGGGGCGTGGGCTATGGCTACACCTTC | CASSVGPRGGGVGYGYTF
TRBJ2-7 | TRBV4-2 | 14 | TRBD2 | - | TGTGCCAGCAGCCAGACGGGAGGGACCTACGAGCAGTACTTC | CASSQTGGTYEQYF
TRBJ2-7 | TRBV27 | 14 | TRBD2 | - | TGTGCCAGCAGTTTAGCGGGAGCTCTTTACGAGCAGTACTTC | CASSLAGALYEQYF
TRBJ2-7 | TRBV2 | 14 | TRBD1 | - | TGTGCCAGCAGTCGGGACAGGGGACTGGGGGAGCAGTACTTC | CASSRDRGLGEQYF